The rows below give T cell receptor beta chains drawn from one sample of a study of T-cell reconstitution after alpha-beta-depleted transplantation in children. Via MiXCR, TCRdb re-called the PCR reads, giving one row per CDR3 protein. The sample lists hundreds of thousands of distinct CDR3 sequences, about an eighth occurring once. Here the sequenced sample was PBMCs, mostly from graft donor cells, taken 360 days after TCRalphabeta/CD19-depleted stem cell transplant. The receptors originated from a male patient aged 10-17 years who had a stem cell transplant for acute myeloid leukemia, so the T cells may come from the graft donor. Each CDR3 is given with its conserved first and last residue. The D gene is left open where the match is weak. Clone size is stated in some rows and not others, as once, few, many or a class when expanded.

>TRBJ2-5|TRBD2|many|TRBV20-1
CSARAGGETQYF
TGCAGCGCTCGAGCGGGAGGAGAGACCCAGTACTTC
>TRBJ2-1|TRBD2|NA|TRBV28
CASSHGTSGHNEQFF
TGTGCCAGCAGTCACGGGACTAGCGGACACAATGAGCAGTTCTTC
>TRBJ1-5|NA|many|TRBV20-1
CSARDGVATAYSNQPQHF
TGCAGTGCTAGAGATGGGGTCGCGACGGCTTATAGCAATCAGCCCCAGCATTTT
>TRBJ1-1|NA|few|TRBV5-1
CASSDVENTEAFF
TGCGCCAGCAGCGATGTGGAAAACACTGAAGCTTTCTTT
>TRBJ2-2|NA|many|TRBV10-3
CATQGSGNTGELFF
TGTGCCACCCAGGGCAGCGGGAACACCGGGGAGCTGTTTTTT
>TRBJ2-2|NA|NA|TRBV4-2
CASSQRQLVIHGELFF
TGTGCCAGCAGCCAACGACAGCTGGTAATACACGGGGAGCTGTTTTTT
>TRBJ1-5|TRBD1|few|TRBV29-1
CSVRTGTQPQHF
TGCAGCGTGAGGACAGGGACTCAGCCCCAGCATTTT
>TRBJ2-3|TRBD2|few|TRBV9
CASSVASGYTDTQYF
TGTGCCAGCAGCGTAGCTAGCGGTTACACAGATACGCAGTATTTT
>TRBJ2-1|TRBD2|NA|TRBV20-1
CSASESGGGALNEQFF
TGCAGTGCTAGTGAAAGCGGGGGGGGAGCCTTGAATGAGCAGTTCTTC
>TRBJ2-2|NA|many|TRBV3-1
CASSQILSGELFF
TGTGCCAGCAGCCAAATCTTGTCCGGGGAGCTGTTTTTT
>TRBJ2-7|NA|many|TRBV21-1
CASSPGGNYEQYF
TGTGCCAGCAGCCCGGGGGGTAACTACGAGCAGTACTTC
>TRBJ2-1|NA|once|TRBV28
CASIEVLGPLANNEQFF
TGTGCCAGCATAGAAGTTTTAGGTCCCCTCGCCAACAATGAGCAGTTCTTC
>TRBJ2-4|TRBD2|NA|TRBV5-4
CAFGGEVAKNIQYF
TGTGCCTTCGGGGGGGAGGTAGCCAAAAACATTCAGTACTTC
>TRBJ1-3|NA|NA|TRBV20-1
CSASYGSSGNTIYF
TGCAGTGCTAGTTATGGCAGCTCTGGAAACACCATATATTTT
>TRBJ2-3|NA|few|TRBV5-5
CASSLMDIDTQYF
TGTGCCAGCAGCTTGATGGACATCGATACGCAGTATTTT
>TRBJ2-3|TRBD2|once|TRBV3-1
CASSHYGGGAGSSTDTQYF
TGTGCCAGCAGCCACTATGGTGGGGGAGCGGGATCTAGCACAGATACGCAGTATTTT
>TRBJ2-6|NA|many|TRBV12-3/TRBV12-4
CASSLSSAAGANVLTF
TGTGCCAGCAGTTTATCCTCAGCTGCTGGGGCCAACGTCCTGACTTTC
>TRBJ2-6|NA|few|TRBV7-9
CASSEWGQSSGANVLTF
TGTGCCAGCAGCGAATGGGGGCAGAGCTCTGGGGCCAACGTCCTGACTTTC
>TRBJ2-7|NA|NA|TRBV5-1
CASSLRTGVEQYF
TGCGCCAGCAGCTTAAGAACCGGCGTCGAGCAGTACTTC
>TRBJ2-7|TRBD2|NA|TRBV15
CATSKYYSGISYEQYF
TGTGCCACCAGCAAGTATTATAGCGGGATCAGCTACGAGCAGTACTTC
>TRBJ2-5|TRBD2|NA|TRBV4-3
CASSQEIAGAETQYF
TGCGCCAGCAGCCAAGAGATAGCGGGAGCAGAGACCCAGTACTTC
>TRBJ2-5|NA|NA|TRBV28
CASSLAGAIKTQYF
TGTGCCAGCAGTTTGGCAGGGGCCATCAAGACCCAGTACTTC
>TRBJ2-1|TRBD2|many|TRBV5-4
CASSLAVTGGYNEQFF
TGTGCCAGCAGCTTGGCCGTGACGGGAGGCTACAATGAGCAGTTCTTC
>TRBJ2-1|NA|NA|TRBV7-6
CASSFTLYEQFF
TGTGCCAGCAGCTTTACCCTTTATGAGCAGTTCTTC
>TRBJ1-1|TRBD1|NA|TRBV5-1
CASSLGTTGVSTEAFF
TGCGCCAGCAGCTTGGGAACGACAGGGGTGAGCACTGAAGCTTTCTTT